Only a few counts were recorded for the clone carrying this T cell receptor (beta chain). Its antigen remains unknown. At one boundary the junction diverges from the germline segment, which might be a read error. Libraries were made from TCR beta cDNA, and they carried unique molecular identifiers. TCRdb re-analysed the PCR reads in MiXCR, keeping a single row per CDR3 protein. The sample lists hundreds of thousands of distinct CDR3 sequences; 25% to 30% were seen once. This record comes from a study of post-analysis software for immune sequencing data. Study observations and caveats: TRBV5-6, TRBV5-1 and TRBV20-1 were among 4 or 5 TRBV segments more frequent in patients than controls.

The CDR3 consists of 13 residues. Germline CDR1 MNHEY, CDR2 SVGAGI. The specimen was blood. The genes are TRBV6-5 and TRBJ2-7; no clear D. The receptor was derived from a girl aged 5-17 years with multiple sclerosis. DNA of the CDR3: TGTGCCAGCAGAAAACCGGGCTCCTACGGGCAGTACTTC. Protein sequence: CASRKPGSYGQYF.